This TCR beta chain originates from a study of cytomegalovirus exposure and HLA in healthy donors (dated by TCRdb to about 2017). Concerning the study at large: In an earlier analysis of 587 of the donors, 276 Gb of sequence data and 100 million or so unique TCR beta sequences from about 190 million T cells were reported. Among the roughly 430 genotyped donors, approximately 81% belonged to the genetic ancestry cluster associated with self-reported Caucasian donors. Four or five DR-DQ haplotypes were handled as single units for association and clustering, since linkage in the cohort was strong. All discovery cohort repertoires had been generated on a single sequencing platform. Class I and class II HLA loci were covered by the typing at four-digit resolution. An earlier analysis of fewer than 700 of the donors applied high-throughput TCR beta sequencing to assess whether each TCR beta V gene segment acted as functional or pseudogenic. Genome-wide SNP genotypes for about 65% of the roughly 670 donors were used in a later genetic analysis, which treated that subset as a discovery cohort. The number of donors typed differed by locus, with 629-630 for A, B, C, DRB1 and DQB1, roughly 550 for DQA1, under 610 for DPA1, and some 440 for DPB1. To study patterns of TCR occurrence, a later analysis re-analyzed previously published TCR beta repertoires from 500 to 850 donors and added high-resolution HLA genotyping. A separate validation cohort of over a hundred different subjects was used in addition to the roughly 670-subject first cohort. Among 350 to 400 genotyped donors of the cohort, an average of roughly 240,000 unique TCR beta nucleotide sequences were sequenced per donor, approximately 20% of them non-productive. Donor age, sex, ethnicity and CMV serostatus were compiled together with the repertoire data. High-throughput TCR immunosequencing, statistical association of individual TCRs with disease status, and machine learning were combined to predict cytomegalovirus infection status. An early release covering roughly 600 HLA-typed donors comprised 300 to 350 gigabases of sequencing data and 85 million or so unique TCR sequences. The study aimed to test whether signatures of past pathogen exposure could be identified by cataloging public T cell receptors. In the later analysis, no new phenotypic data were used to find candidate immune exposures; instead, reliance was placed on TCR beta sequences and their occurrence across donors. The T cell repertoires of 666 subjects were profiled by immunosequencing and related to cytomegalovirus serostatus.

In total, 500 to 700 healthy bone marrow donors made up the cohort. Cohort members were all nominally healthy when sampled, although unrecorded immune exposures were likely present. The donor tested CMV seropositive and was one of the 289 seropositive cohort members. A peripheral blood sample was provided by each donor, and peripheral blood mononuclear cells were used for TCR beta sequencing. Genomic DNA was extracted from the blood cell samples with the Qiagen DNeasy Blood Extraction Kit. What the authors observed across the whole study: In an earlier analysis of around 600 of the donors, most TCR beta V segments were observed in productive rearrangements about 87% or about 30% of the time, broadly matching IMGT annotations. For the cohort, immune exposure information was limited to CMV serostatus. Most TCR sequences were seen in very few donors, while some public TCRs were found in many individuals. In a later analysis, around 17,000 TCR beta sequences were associated with specific HLA alleles at a false discovery rate of 0.05. A further reported finding was that TCR beta sequences accurately predicted the HLA-A and HLA-B alleles for most subjects in the first cohort. Cytomegalovirus status was reported to be diagnosed by the classifier with high specificity and sensitivity in both the original and validation cohorts. According to a later genetic analysis, donors in an Asian-associated ancestry cluster had fewer N-insertions in productive TCRs than the approximately 630-donor mean. A later analysis found that TCR association rates varied across HLA loci, with DRB1 alleles showing the most associated TCRs and HLA-C alleles the fewest. A later analysis found that most CMV-associated TCR beta chains appeared HLA-restricted, with HLA associations seemingly driven largely by CMV exposure. It was suggested by the authors that the approach could potentially be generalized to other disease states and immunological phenotypes. Several of the top co-occurrence clusters appeared to be linked to parvovirus B19, influenza, CMV and Epstein-Barr virus, according to a later analysis. The sequencing pipeline was judged likely to have produced a cluster of highly shared sequence variants as a technical artifact. Linkage disequilibrium might explain the correlated functional status among segregating V segments, but an unknown experimental factor could not be ruled out. Assigning TCR associations to individual alleles was difficult when HLA alleles, especially DR and DQ, strongly co-occurred. HLA typing was unavailable for some donors at each locus, so association tests used only the typed subset. V-gene and J-gene trimming of TCR beta chains was associated with a missense DCLRE1C variant in a later genetic analysis, and the association was replicated in an independent cohort. Presence/absence analyses assumed roughly uniform sequencing depth across donors, an assumption that may not hold. Some IMGT-functional V segments, including TRBV6-2 and TRBV6-3, could not be distinguished by the 87-base-pair reads and were therefore excluded. The earlier analysis of about 600 of the donors excluded roughly 17 rarely observed V segments, including chromosome 9 orphons, because counts were too low. Only TCR beta chains were sequenced in this cohort, and the absence of alpha or paired-chain data limited detectable features. A later analysis found that HLA-associated TCR beta chains were more clonally expanded and had lower generation probabilities than equally common non-associated chains. A total of 150 to 200 TCR beta chains were listed by the study as associated with cytomegalovirus. In vitro tests confirmed that a few of the cytomegalovirus-associated TCR beta chains recognize cytomegalovirus antigens.

The table lists this clone with a count of one. Its binding antigen is unknown. Base qualities are not at hand, and no much larger clone is one base apart. The method was the immunoSEQ multiplex PCR assay. For the multiplex PCR, a mixture combining 60 forward primers for TCR Vbeta segments and 13 reverse primers for TCR Jbeta segments was used. Amplification of the CDR3 region of rearranged TCR beta genes was performed with a multiplex PCR assay on genomic DNA. Amplified TCR beta libraries were sequenced as 87-base-pair reads on the Illumina HiSeq System. As for the authors' bioinformatics: A later analysis counted about 80 million unique TCR beta chains across the 600 to 850 repertoires, and around 12 million of these chains were shared by at least two donors. A nearest-neighbor algorithm error-corrected the raw reads and collapsed the reads into unique sequences, merging closely related sequences to remove PCR and sequencing errors. To assign V, D and J gene segments, CDR3 sequences were aligned to IMGT reference sequences. Each retained sequence needed at least a six-nucleotide match to both a V gene segment and a J gene segment. Rearrangements were classified as productive when the CDR3 lacked stop codons and remained in frame with V and J, and all other rearrangements were classified as non-productive. Following IMGT convention, CDR3 was defined as the stretch from the second conserved V-encoded cysteine up to the conserved J-encoded phenylalanine. The earlier analysis of 450 to 750 of the donors excluded any sequence lacking an unambiguous match to a single V gene segment. In an earlier analysis of 450 to 700 of the donors, V segments were called functional above 56.7% productive rearrangements and were called segregating when the between-donor standard deviation exceeded 5%. A statistical classification framework was built to diagnose cytomegalovirus status from the catalog of TCR beta chain sequences. In a later analysis, TCR nucleotide sequences were compared against IMGT/GENE-DB human TR gene sequences so that V and J genes could be assigned. Using the TCRdist pipeline, a later analysis assigned CDR3 sequences along with most-parsimonious VDJ recombination scenarios. A later analysis defined each TCR beta chain by its CDR3 amino acid sequence plus V-gene family, and excluded reads lacking a unique V-gene family. In a later analysis, 550 to 650 highly shared, low-generation-probability nucleotide sequences were removed to address suspected cross-contamination and a sequencing artifact. A later analysis calculated a clonal expansion index for each public chain from normalized within-repertoire ranks of inferred template counts. In a later analysis, generation probabilities were computed using a VDJ recombination model fitted to out-of-frame rearrangements, and the results were checked against IGoR. In a later analysis, hypergeometric tests were used to score TCR-TCR, TCR-HLA and TCR-CMV co-occurrence, with a repertoire-size bias correction applied to TCR pairs. To estimate false discovery rates, a later analysis permuted the HLA or CMV assignments 20 times. A later analysis grouped co-occurring TCRs with DBSCAN, adding TCRdist sequence similarity when clustering within HLA-allele-positive subsets. For co-occurrence clustering, repertoires with fewer than 30,000 or more than 120,000 public chains were excluded, along with five repertoires with anomalous nucleotide sharing. TCRdb carries this immuneACCESS record with in-frame sequences only. Its versions omit some clonotypes, under half of them owing to an unresolved V gene in the studies checked, with the rest unexplained. V and J calls and clone size follow that table, whereas D and trimming were derived from the DNA. This sample holds fewer than 120,000 clones; 70% to 85% were observed only once. Roughly 6% of the sample comes from the top ten.

CDR3 length: 16 amino acids, cysteine to phenylalanine. CDR3 DNA is the only sequence kept; it has 48 bases, read in frame from the first base. V has 4 bases trimmed and J has 5 bases trimmed; junction bases matching no gene number 8. Based on the germline V gene, the CDR1 and CDR2 sequences are SGHRS and YFSETQ. The clonotype originates from a man aged 30-40 years in good health and CMV-seropositive. Sequenced: PBMCs. The sequence joins TRBV5-1 to TRBJ2-7; 14 bases in the middle match TRBD2. In nucleotides, the sequence is TGCGCCAGCAGCCGGACTAGCGGGGGGCTGCACCACGAGCAGTACTTC. Translated, this gives CASSRTSGGLHHEQYF.